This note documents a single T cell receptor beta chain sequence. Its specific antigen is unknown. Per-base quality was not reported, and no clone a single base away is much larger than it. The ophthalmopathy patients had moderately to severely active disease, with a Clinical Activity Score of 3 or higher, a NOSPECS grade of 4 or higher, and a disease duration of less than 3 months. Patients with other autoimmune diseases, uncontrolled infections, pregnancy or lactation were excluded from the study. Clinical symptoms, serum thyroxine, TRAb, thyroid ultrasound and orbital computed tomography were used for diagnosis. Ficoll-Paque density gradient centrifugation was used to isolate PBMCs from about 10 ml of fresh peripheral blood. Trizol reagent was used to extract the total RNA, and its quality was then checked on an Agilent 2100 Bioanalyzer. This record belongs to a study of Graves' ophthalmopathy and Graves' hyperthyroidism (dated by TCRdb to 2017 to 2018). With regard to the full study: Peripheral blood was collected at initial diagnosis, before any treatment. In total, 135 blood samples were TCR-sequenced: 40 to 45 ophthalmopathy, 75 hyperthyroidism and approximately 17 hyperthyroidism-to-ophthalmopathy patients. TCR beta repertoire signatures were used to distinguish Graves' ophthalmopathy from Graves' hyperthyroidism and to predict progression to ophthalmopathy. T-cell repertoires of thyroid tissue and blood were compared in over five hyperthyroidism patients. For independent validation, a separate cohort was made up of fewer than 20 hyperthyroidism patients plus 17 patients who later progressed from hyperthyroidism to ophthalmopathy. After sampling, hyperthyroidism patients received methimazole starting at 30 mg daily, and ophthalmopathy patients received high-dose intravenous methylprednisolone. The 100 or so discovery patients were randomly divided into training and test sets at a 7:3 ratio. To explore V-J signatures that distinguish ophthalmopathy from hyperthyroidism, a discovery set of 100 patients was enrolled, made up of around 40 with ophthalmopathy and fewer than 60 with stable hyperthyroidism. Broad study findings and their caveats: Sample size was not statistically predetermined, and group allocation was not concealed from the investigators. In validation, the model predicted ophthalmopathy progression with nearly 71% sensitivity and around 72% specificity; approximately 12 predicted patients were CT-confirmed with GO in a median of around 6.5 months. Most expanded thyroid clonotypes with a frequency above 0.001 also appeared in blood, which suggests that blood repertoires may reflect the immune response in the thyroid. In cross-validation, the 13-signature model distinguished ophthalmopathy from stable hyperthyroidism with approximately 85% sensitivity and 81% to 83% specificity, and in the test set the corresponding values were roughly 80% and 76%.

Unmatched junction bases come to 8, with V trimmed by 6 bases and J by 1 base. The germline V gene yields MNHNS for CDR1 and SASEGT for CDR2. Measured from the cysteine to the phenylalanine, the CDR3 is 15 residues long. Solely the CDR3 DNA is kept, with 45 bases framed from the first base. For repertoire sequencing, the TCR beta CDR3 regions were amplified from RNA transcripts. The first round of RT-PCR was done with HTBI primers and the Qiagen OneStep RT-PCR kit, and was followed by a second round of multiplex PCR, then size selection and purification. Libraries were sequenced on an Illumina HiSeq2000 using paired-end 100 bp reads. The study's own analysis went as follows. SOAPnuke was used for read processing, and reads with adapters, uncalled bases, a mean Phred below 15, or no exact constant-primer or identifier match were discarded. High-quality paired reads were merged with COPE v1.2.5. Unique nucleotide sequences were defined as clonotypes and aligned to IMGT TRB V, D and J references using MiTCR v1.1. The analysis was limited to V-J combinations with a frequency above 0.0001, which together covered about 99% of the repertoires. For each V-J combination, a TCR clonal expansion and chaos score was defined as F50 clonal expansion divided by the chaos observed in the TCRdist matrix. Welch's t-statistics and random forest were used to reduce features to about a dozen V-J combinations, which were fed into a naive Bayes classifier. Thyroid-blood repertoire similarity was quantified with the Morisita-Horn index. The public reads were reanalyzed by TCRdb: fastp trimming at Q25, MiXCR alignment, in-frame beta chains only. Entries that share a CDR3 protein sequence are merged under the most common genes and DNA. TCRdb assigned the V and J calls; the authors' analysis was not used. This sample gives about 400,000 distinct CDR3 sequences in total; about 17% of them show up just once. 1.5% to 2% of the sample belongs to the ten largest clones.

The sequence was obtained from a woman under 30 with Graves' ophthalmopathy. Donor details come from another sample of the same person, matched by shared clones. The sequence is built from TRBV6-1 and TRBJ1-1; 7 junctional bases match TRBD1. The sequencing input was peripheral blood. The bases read TGTGCCAGCAGGACCCACTACAGGGGGAACACTGAAGCTTTCTTT. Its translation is CASRTHYRGNTEAFF.